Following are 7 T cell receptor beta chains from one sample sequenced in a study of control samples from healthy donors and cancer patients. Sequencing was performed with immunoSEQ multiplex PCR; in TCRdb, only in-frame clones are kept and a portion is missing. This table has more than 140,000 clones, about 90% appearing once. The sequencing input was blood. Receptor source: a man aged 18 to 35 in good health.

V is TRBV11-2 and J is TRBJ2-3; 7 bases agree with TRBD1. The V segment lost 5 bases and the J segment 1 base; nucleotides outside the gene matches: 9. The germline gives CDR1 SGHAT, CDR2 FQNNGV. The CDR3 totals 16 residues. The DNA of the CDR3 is TGTGCCAGCAGCCGAGGGGCTACAGGGGGCACAGATACGCAGTATTTT. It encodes CASSRGATGGTDTQYF.

In DNA, the CDR3 is TGTGCCAGCAGCGGACCGGGACAGGGTCAATGGGGGGAGCTGTTTTTT. Translating gives CASSGPGQGQWGELFF. This chain links TRBV9 with TRBJ2-2; 9 bases fit TRBD1. J was trimmed by 8 bases and V by 3 bases; bases with no gene match: 11. The CDR3 runs to 16 residues. CDR1 and CDR2 from the germline V gene are SGDLS and YYNGEE.

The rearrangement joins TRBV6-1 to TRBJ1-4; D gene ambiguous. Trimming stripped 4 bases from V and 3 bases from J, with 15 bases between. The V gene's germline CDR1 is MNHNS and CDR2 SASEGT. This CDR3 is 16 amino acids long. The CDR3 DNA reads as TGTGCCAGCAGTGGTTATGGGTCTCCCGCTAATGAAAAACTGTTTTTT. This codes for CASSGYGSPANEKLFF.

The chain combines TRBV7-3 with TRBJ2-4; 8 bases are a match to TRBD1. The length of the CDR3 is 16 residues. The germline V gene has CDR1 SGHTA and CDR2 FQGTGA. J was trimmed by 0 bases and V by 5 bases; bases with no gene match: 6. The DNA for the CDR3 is TGTGCCAGCAGCCCCGGGACAGGAGTAGCCAAAAACATTCAGTACTTC. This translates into CASSPGTGVAKNIQYF. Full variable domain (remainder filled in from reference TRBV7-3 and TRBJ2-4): GAGVSQTPSNKVTEKGKYVELRCDPISGHTALYWYRQSLGQGPEFLIYFQGTGAADDSGLPNDRFFAVRPEGSVSTLKIQRTERGDSAVYLCASSPGTGVAKNIQYFGAGTRLSVL.

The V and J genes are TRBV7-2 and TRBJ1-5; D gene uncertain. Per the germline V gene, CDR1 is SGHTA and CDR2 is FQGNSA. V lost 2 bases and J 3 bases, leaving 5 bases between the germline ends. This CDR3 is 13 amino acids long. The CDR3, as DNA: TGTGCCAGCAGCTTAAGGTTCAATCAGCCCCAGCATTTT. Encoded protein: CASSLRFNQPQHF.

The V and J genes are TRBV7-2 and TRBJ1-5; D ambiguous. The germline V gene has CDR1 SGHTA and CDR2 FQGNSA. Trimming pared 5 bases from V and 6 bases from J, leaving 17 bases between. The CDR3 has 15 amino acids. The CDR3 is CASSLGSIGFQPQHF. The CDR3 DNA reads TGTGCCAGCAGCCTCGGGTCGATAGGGTTTCAGCCCCAGCATTTT.

CDR3 protein: CASSQNPDRGPGYTF. The CDR3 DNA follows: TGTGCCAGCAGCCAAAATCCGGACAGGGGGCCCGGCTACACCTTC. The chain joins TRBV3-1 (or the pseudogene TRBV3-2) to TRBJ1-2; 11 bases map to TRBD1. Trimming at V came to 2 bases and at J to 8 bases, leaving 7 bases not matched to a gene. This CDR3 region has 15 residues. Germline-derived CDR1 and CDR2 are LGHDT and YNNKEL (reference sequence).